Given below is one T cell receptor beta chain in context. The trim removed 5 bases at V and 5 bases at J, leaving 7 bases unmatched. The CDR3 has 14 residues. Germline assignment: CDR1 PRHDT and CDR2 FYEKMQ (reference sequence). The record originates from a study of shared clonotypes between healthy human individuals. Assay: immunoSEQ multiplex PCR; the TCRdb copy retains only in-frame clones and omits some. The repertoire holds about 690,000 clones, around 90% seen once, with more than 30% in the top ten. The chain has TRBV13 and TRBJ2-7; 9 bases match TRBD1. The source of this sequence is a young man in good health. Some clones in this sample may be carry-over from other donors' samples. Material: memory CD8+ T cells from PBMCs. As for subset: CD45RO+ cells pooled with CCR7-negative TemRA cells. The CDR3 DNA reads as TGTGCCAGCAGCATTACCGGACAGGGGAACGAGCAGTACTTC. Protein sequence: CASSITGQGNEQYF.